This T cell receptor beta chain appears in the sequencing data of a study of T cells in Graves' hyperthyroidism and ophthalmopathy. A remark on this clonotype: The antigen is not known.

Amplified TCR beta CDR3 regions came from RNA transcripts. An initial round of RT-PCR targeting the TCR CDR3 relied on the HTBI primer set. TCRdb passed the multiplex PCR reads through MiXCR, listing each CDR3 protein once. The sample yields approximately 610,000 distinct CDR3 sequences, 16% seen once. Germline V lookup: CDR1 SGDLS, CDR2 YYNGEE. Trimming removed 2 bases from V and 2 bases from J, with 17 bases in between. The CDR3 consists of 18 residues. Overall study findings and caveats: A model of 13 V-J features distinguished ophthalmopathy from stable hyperthyroidism. Peripheral blood also featured most of the thyroid clonotypes expanded above 0.001.

Absence of ophthalmopathy progression within 18 months defined stable Graves' hyperthyroidism. Clinical symptoms, serum thyroxine, TRAb, thyroid ultrasound and orbital computed tomography informed diagnoses. The sample consisted of blood. The sequence derives from a woman aged 18-29 years with Graves' hyperthyroidism. V and J are TRBV9 and TRBJ2-6, with a weak D call TRBD2 (7 bases). CDR3 DNA: TGTGCCAGCAGCGTGGATCGGGGGGCAACCGCTGGGGCCAACGTCCTGACTTTC. This sequence encodes CASSVDRGATAGANVLTF.